The rows below give T cell receptor beta chains drawn from one sample of a study of Tregs in tolerant kidney transplant recipients. The repertoire was sequenced with immunoSEQ multiplex PCR; TCRdb's copy has only in-frame clones and lacks some. The table lists about 240,000 clones, about 80% of them singletons. Specimen: CD4+ T cells from blood. These receptors came from a human donor in good health. The CDR3 runs from the conserved cysteine through the conserved F or W. A D gene is named only where the DNA matches it firmly. Some rows mark clone size as missing; the rest say once, few, many or name a class of expanded clone.

j_call d_call clone_size v_call cdr3_nt cdr3_aa
TRBJ2-7 NA NA TRBV7-2 TGTGCCAGCAGCCCTTTAGGCGTTCGCTACGAGCAGTACTTC CASSPLGVRYEQYF
TRBJ2-5 NA NA TRBV10-3 TGTGCCATCAGTGAGTCGCAGGGCTTTGGAGAGCAGTACTTC CAISESQGFGEQYF
TRBJ2-7 NA NA TRBV30 TGTGCCTGGGGCGGACCCCGGCGGGGCGAGCAGTACTTC CAWGGPRRGEQYF
TRBJ2-7 NA few TRBV6-1 TGTGCCAGCAGTGAAGCGGAAAGGGGCCTCTCCTACGAGCAGTACTTC CASSEAERGLSYEQYF
TRBJ1-1 NA NA TRBV2 TGTGCCAGCAGTGTTGGGGGCTTAATGAACACTGAAGCTTTCTTT CASSVGGLMNTEAFF
TRBJ1-6 NA NA TRBV5-6 TGTGCCAGCAGCTTGGACAGAAGGTATTCACCCCTCCACTTT CASSLDRRYSPLHF
TRBJ2-3 NA once TRBV7-3 TGTGCCAGCAGCTTGCTCGGGCTTAGCACAGATACGCAGTATTTT CASSLLGLSTDTQYF
TRBJ2-5 NA NA TRBV6-5 TGTGCCAGCAGTAACTTCCCCGGGACCCAGTACTTC CASSNFPGTQYF
TRBJ2-6 NA NA TRBV7-7 TGTGCTAGCAGCCCCCGAGGCACACCTGAGGCCAACGTCCTGACTTTC CASSPRGTPEANVLTF
TRBJ2-7 NA NA TRBV5-1 TGCGCCAGCAGCTTGGGTGGAGTCTCCTACGAGCAGTACTTC CASSLGGVSYEQYF
TRBJ1-1 NA NA TRBV6-5 TGTGCCAGCAGCACAGGGTATACCCTTGAAGCTTTCTTT CASSTGYTLEAFF
TRBJ2-5 NA NA TRBV5-6 TGTGCCAGCAATCGGCGGGGACCCCAAGAGACCCAGTACTTC CASNRRGPQETQYF
TRBJ1-1 NA NA TRBV10-1 TGCGCCAGCAGTGAGTCGGCAGCCCGGAGGGCTTTCTTT CASSESAARRAFF
TRBJ2-7 NA NA TRBV5-4 TGTGCCAGCACTCCGACACCGCCTGGGTACGAGCAGTACTTC CASTPTPPGYEQYF
TRBJ1-5 TRBD1 NA TRBV27 TGTGCCACCCTGCAAAGGGACAGGGGGGTTTATAGCAATCAGCCCCAGCATTTT CATLQRDRGVYSNQPQHF
TRBJ2-3 NA NA TRBV5-8 TGTGCCAGCAGCTTCCCGAGGCTCACAGATACGCAGTATTTT CASSFPRLTDTQYF
TRBJ2-5 NA NA TRBV10-3 TGTGCCATCAGTGAGTCACGCCAGGAGACCCAGTACTTC CAISESRQETQYF
TRBJ1-5 NA NA TRBV2 TGTGCCAGCAGAACTACAGTTTGGCCCCAGCATTTT CASRTTVWPQHF
TRBJ2-5 TRBD1 NA TRBV10-1 TGCGCCAGCAGTGAGGCCGGGACAGGGGGTGTGCAGTACTTC CASSEAGTGGVQYF
TRBJ2-7 TRBD1 NA TRBV18 TGTGCCAGCTCTAGACAGGGGGGGTACGAGCAGTACTTC CASSRQGGYEQYF
TRBJ1-1 NA NA TRBV14 TGTGCCAGCAGCAGTTACCAGGGGCTGGCGGACACTGAAGCTTTCTTT CASSSYQGLADTEAFF
TRBJ2-3 TRBD2 NA TRBV7-2 TGTGCCAGCAGCCCTTTGGCGGGAGCTAGCACAGATACGCAGTATTTT CASSPLAGASTDTQYF
TRBJ2-7 TRBD1 NA TRBV7-6 TGTGCCAGCAGCTGGGGAGGGACAGGGGGTGACGAGCAGTACTTC CASSWGGTGGDEQYF
TRBJ2-1 NA NA TRBV18 TGTGCCAGCTCACCAACACGCTCCTACAATGAGCAGTTCTTC CASSPTRSYNEQFF
TRBJ2-3 NA NA TRBV18 TGTGCCAGCTCGCGAGCAGTCGGACCGGATACGCAGTATTTT CASSRAVGPDTQYF
TRBJ2-6 NA NA TRBV6-6 TGTGCCAGCAGTTACAGGGGCTCTGGGGCCAACGTCCTGACTTTC CASSYRGSGANVLTF
TRBJ1-1 NA NA TRBV18 TGTGCCAGCTCACCACAGGGGAATACTGAAGCTTTCTTT CASSPQGNTEAFF
TRBJ2-2 NA NA TRBV19 TGTGCCAGTAAGGGTCGGGGCGCCGGGGAGCTGTTTTTT CASKGRGAGELFF
TRBJ2-3 TRBD2 NA TRBV4-2 TGTGCCAGCAGCCGGGTGCTAGCGGAAAGCACAGATACGCAGTATTTT CASSRVLAESTDTQYF
TRBJ2-3 NA NA TRBV19 TGTGCCAGTGCCATAGGGGGCACAGATACGCAGTATTTT CASAIGGTDTQYF
TRBJ2-4 TRBD2 NA TRBV19 TGTGCCAGCAAGTTAGGAGCGGGAGGGGCCAAAAACATTCAGTACTTC CASKLGAGGAKNIQYF
TRBJ2-7 TRBD1 once TRBV25-1 TGTGCCAGCATGGAGACAGGGGAGGCCGAGCAGTACTTC CASMETGEAEQYF
TRBJ2-3 NA NA TRBV11-2 TGTGCCAGCAGCTCTAGGGCCGGGGGCGCCCCAGATACGCAGTATTTT CASSSRAGGAPDTQYF
TRBJ1-3 TRBD1 few TRBV6-5 TGTGCCAGCACCGCGACAGGGGTGGGTGGAAACACCATATATTTT CASTATGVGGNTIYF
TRBJ2-5 NA NA TRBV5-1 TGCGCCAGCAGCTGGACAGTCACTCAAGAGACCCAGTACTTC CASSWTVTQETQYF
TRBJ1-1 TRBD1 NA TRBV5-5 TGTGCCAGCAGCTTGGTGGGCGGGCCGGCAGGGGGCACTGAAGCTTTCTTT CASSLVGGPAGGTEAFF
TRBJ2-5 TRBD2 NA TRBV4-1 TGCGCCAGCAGCCAAGGGACTAGCGGCCAAGAGACCCAGTACTTC CASSQGTSGQETQYF
TRBJ2-2 TRBD1 NA TRBV19 TGTGCCAGTAGTATCGGACAGGGCTTTAGGAACACCGGGGAGCTGTTTTTT CASSIGQGFRNTGELFF
TRBJ1-1 NA NA TRBV7-3 TGTGCCAGCAGCTACGGATTAAACACTGAAGCTTTCTTT CASSYGLNTEAFF
TRBJ2-7 TRBD2 NA TRBV6-6 TGTGCCAGCAGGATAGCGGGTGGGAGCTCCTACGAGCAGTACTTC CASRIAGGSSYEQYF
TRBJ1-1 NA NA TRBV6-5 TGTGCCAGCAGTTACTCGATCCGGGGCGCGGGCACTGAAGCTTTCTTT CASSYSIRGAGTEAFF
TRBJ1-6 TRBD1 NA TRBV7-9 TGTGCCAGCAGCAAGAACAGGGGCTCACAGGCACCCCTCCACTTT CASSKNRGSQAPLHF
TRBJ1-5 NA once TRBV2 TGTGCCAGCAGCCAGGACGATAGCAATCAGCCCCAGCATTTT CASSQDDSNQPQHF
TRBJ2-5 NA NA TRBV13 TGTGCCAGCAGCTCCTCAGAGACCCAGTACTTC CASSSSETQYF
TRBJ2-7 TRBD1 NA TRBV19 TGTGCCAGTAGTATACGGACAGGGGGCAGCTCCTACGAGCAGTACTTC CASSIRTGGSSYEQYF
TRBJ2-3 NA NA TRBV9 TGTGCCAGCAGCGCCGGACTGCACAATACGCAGTATTTT CASSAGLHNTQYF
TRBJ2-1 TRBD2 NA TRBV6-5 TGTGCCAGTGCCGCGGGAGTACGCTATGAGCAGTTCTTC CASAAGVRYEQFF
TRBJ1-1 NA NA TRBV29-1 TGCAGCGTTGAACGCTTGAACACTGAAGCTTTCTTT CSVERLNTEAFF
TRBJ1-1 NA NA TRBV2 TGTGCCAGCAGTGAATCGGTTGCAGGGGAAAGAGCTTTCTTT CASSESVAGERAFF
TRBJ1-2 TRBD1 NA TRBV30 TGTGCCTGGAGTCTCGGGCAGGGGGTCAGCTACACCTTC CAWSLGQGVSYTF
TRBJ1-4 TRBD1 NA TRBV4-2 TGTGCCAGCAGCCAAGGGGACAGGGATGAAAAACTGTTTTTT CASSQGDRDEKLFF
TRBJ1-6 NA NA TRBV5-6 TGTGCCAGCAGCTACAACCGCAGGGCCTTTAATTCACCCCTCCACTTT CASSYNRRAFNSPLHF
TRBJ2-5 NA NA TRBV18 TGTGCCAGCTCACCTTTCGACACCCCCGGGACCCAGTACTTC CASSPFDTPGTQYF